These T cell receptor beta chains were read from a single sample in a study of shared clonotypes between healthy human individuals. This table comes from immunoSEQ multiplex PCR, and its TCRdb copy is limited to in-frame clones, with some not included. The data contain about 2.2 million clones, around 95% of them seen just once; the ten biggest clones take up less than 2%. The sample comprised naive CD8+ T cells from PBMCs. The receptor source for this set is a man between 18 and 35 years old in good health. Some clones in this sample may be carry-over from other donors' samples. Both conserved end residues are part of each CDR3. D genes are given only for firm matches. Not every row has a clone size; where given, it reads once, few, many or a size class.

J gene: TRBJ2-7; clone size: .; V gene: TRBV4-1; D gene: TRBD2; CDR3 DNA: TGCGCCAGCAGCACCCGGACTAGCGGAGACTACGAGCAGTACTTC; CDR3 protein: CASSTRTSGDYEQYF
J gene: TRBJ2-2; clone size: once; V gene: TRBV28; D gene: .; CDR3 DNA: TGTGCCAGCAGTTTAAGGACAGACACCGGGGAGCTGTTTTTT; CDR3 protein: CASSLRTDTGELFF
J gene: TRBJ2-7; clone size: .; V gene: TRBV27; D gene: TRBD2; CDR3 DNA: TGTGCCAGCAGTTCCAGGACTAGCGGGATTTACGAGCAGTACTTC; CDR3 protein: CASSSRTSGIYEQYF
J gene: TRBJ2-2; clone size: .; V gene: TRBV14; D gene: .; CDR3 DNA: TGTGCCAGCAGCCAAGATCTCACGACCGAGAACACCGGGGAGCTGTTTTTT; CDR3 protein: CASSQDLTTENTGELFF
J gene: TRBJ2-7; clone size: .; V gene: TRBV29-1; D gene: TRBD2; CDR3 DNA: TGCAGCGTTCTTGTACCGGGAGGAGAGCAGTACTTC; CDR3 protein: CSVLVPGGEQYF
J gene: TRBJ2-5; clone size: .; V gene: TRBV5-4; D gene: .; CDR3 DNA: TGTGCCAGCCGCGGGACATCCCAAGAGACCCAGTACTTC; CDR3 protein: CASRGTSQETQYF
J gene: TRBJ2-3; clone size: .; V gene: TRBV28; D gene: .; CDR3 DNA: TGTGCCAGCAGCTCGCCCCAAGCGGGCACAGATACGCAGTATTTT; CDR3 protein: CASSSPQAGTDTQYF
J gene: TRBJ1-3; clone size: .; V gene: TRBV29-1; D gene: .; CDR3 DNA: TGCAGCGTTGAAGATCCGGGGTCCGGAAACACCATATATTTT; CDR3 protein: CSVEDPGSGNTIYF
J gene: TRBJ2-3; clone size: once; V gene: TRBV9; D gene: TRBD2; CDR3 DNA: TGTGCCAGCAGCGCCTGGACCGGCGGGAGTGGCGCAGATACGCAGTATTTT; CDR3 protein: CASSAWTGGSGADTQYF
J gene: TRBJ2-7; clone size: once; V gene: TRBV6-5; D gene: TRBD2; CDR3 DNA: TGTGCCAGCAGAATAGCGGGAGGAGTCTACGAGCAGTACTTC; CDR3 protein: CASRIAGGVYEQYF
J gene: TRBJ2-1; clone size: .; V gene: TRBV29-1; D gene: .; CDR3 DNA: TGCAGCGTTGAAGGGGGTTCCTACAATGAGCAGTTCTTC; CDR3 protein: CSVEGGSYNEQFF
J gene: TRBJ1-1; clone size: few; V gene: TRBV7-2; D gene: .; CDR3 DNA: TGTGCCAGCAGCCCGGGTGGAGGAGGTCCGTTT; CDR3 protein: CASSPGGGGPF
J gene: TRBJ1-1; clone size: .; V gene: TRBV2; D gene: TRBD1; CDR3 DNA: TGTGCCAGCAGTAACACCGGGACAGTGAGGTTTTTTGCTTTCTTT; CDR3 protein: CASSNTGTVRFFAFF
J gene: TRBJ1-5; clone size: .; V gene: TRBV15; D gene: TRBD1; CDR3 DNA: TGTGCCACCAGCTCCGGACAGGGAGGTAATCAGCCCCAGCATTTT; CDR3 protein: CATSSGQGGNQPQHF
J gene: TRBJ2-7; clone size: .; V gene: TRBV10-3; D gene: TRBD2; CDR3 DNA: TGTGCCATTCTAGCGGGAGACTCCTACGAGCAGTACTTC; CDR3 protein: CAILAGDSYEQYF
J gene: TRBJ1-1; clone size: few; V gene: TRBV10-2; D gene: TRBD1; CDR3 DNA: TGCGCCAGCAACAACAGGGGAACTGAAGCTTTCTTT; CDR3 protein: CASNNRGTEAFF
J gene: TRBJ1-1; clone size: .; V gene: TRBV25-1; D gene: .; CDR3 DNA: TGTGCCAGCAGTACACTAGGAACAAACACTGAAGCTTTCTTT; CDR3 protein: CASSTLGTNTEAFF
J gene: TRBJ2-7; clone size: .; V gene: TRBV7-9; D gene: .; CDR3 DNA: TGTGCCAGCAGCCCCCCCTCGTTGCCCTACGAGCAGTACTTC; CDR3 protein: CASSPPSLPYEQYF
J gene: TRBJ1-1; clone size: .; V gene: TRBV4-3; D gene: .; CDR3 DNA: TGCGCCAGCAGCCAAGGGACCCCGAGGGGAGCTTTCTTT; CDR3 protein: CASSQGTPRGAFF
J gene: TRBJ2-3; clone size: .; V gene: TRBV7-8; D gene: .; CDR3 DNA: TGTGCCAGCAGCAACCGGGACGGCTACACAGATACGCAGTATTTT; CDR3 protein: CASSNRDGYTDTQYF
J gene: TRBJ2-7; clone size: .; V gene: TRBV28; D gene: .; CDR3 DNA: TGTGCCAGCAGTTTATTTCGTTGGGGGGCCCTAGGTGAGCAGTACTTC; CDR3 protein: CASSLFRWGALGEQYF
J gene: TRBJ2-5; clone size: .; V gene: TRBV18; D gene: .; CDR3 DNA: TGTGCCAGCTCACCTCAGGGGAAGGAGACCCAGTACTTC; CDR3 protein: CASSPQGKETQYF
J gene: TRBJ2-7; clone size: .; V gene: TRBV5-4; D gene: TRBD2; CDR3 DNA: TGTGCCAGCAGCTTCGGTACTAGCGGTTTCTACGAGCAGTACTTC; CDR3 protein: CASSFGTSGFYEQYF
J gene: TRBJ2-7; clone size: .; V gene: TRBV6-1; D gene: .; CDR3 DNA: TGTGCCAGCAGTGAACCTGTAAGGGGGGGCTACGAGCAGTACTTC; CDR3 protein: CASSEPVRGGYEQYF
J gene: TRBJ2-7; clone size: .; V gene: TRBV7-9; D gene: TRBD2; CDR3 DNA: TGTGCCAGCAGCTTAGGGTACGGCGGGAGGAACTACGAGCAGTACTTC; CDR3 protein: CASSLGYGGRNYEQYF
J gene: TRBJ2-1; clone size: .; V gene: TRBV7-9; D gene: TRBD2; CDR3 DNA: TGTGCCAGCAGCCCAGAAACTAGCGCCGGGGCCTGGTTCTTC; CDR3 protein: CASSPETSAGAWFF
J gene: TRBJ1-2; clone size: .; V gene: TRBV21-1; D gene: .; CDR3 DNA: TGTGCCAGCGTGGAGACAGGTGCCTATGGCTACACCTTC; CDR3 protein: CASVETGAYGYTF
J gene: TRBJ1-2; clone size: .; V gene: TRBV7-2; D gene: .; CDR3 DNA: TGTGCCAGCAGCTTAGTGGGCGACTATGGCTACACCTTC; CDR3 protein: CASSLVGDYGYTF
J gene: TRBJ1-5; clone size: .; V gene: TRBV6-1; D gene: .; CDR3 DNA: TGTGCCAGCAGTGAAGCGCTCAGGGACCAGCATTTT; CDR3 protein: CASSEALRDQHF
J gene: TRBJ1-5; clone size: .; V gene: TRBV6-1; D gene: .; CDR3 DNA: TGTGCCAGCAGTGAAGGGGCGACATTTTTGAGCAATCAGCCCCAGCATTTT; CDR3 protein: CASSEGATFLSNQPQHF